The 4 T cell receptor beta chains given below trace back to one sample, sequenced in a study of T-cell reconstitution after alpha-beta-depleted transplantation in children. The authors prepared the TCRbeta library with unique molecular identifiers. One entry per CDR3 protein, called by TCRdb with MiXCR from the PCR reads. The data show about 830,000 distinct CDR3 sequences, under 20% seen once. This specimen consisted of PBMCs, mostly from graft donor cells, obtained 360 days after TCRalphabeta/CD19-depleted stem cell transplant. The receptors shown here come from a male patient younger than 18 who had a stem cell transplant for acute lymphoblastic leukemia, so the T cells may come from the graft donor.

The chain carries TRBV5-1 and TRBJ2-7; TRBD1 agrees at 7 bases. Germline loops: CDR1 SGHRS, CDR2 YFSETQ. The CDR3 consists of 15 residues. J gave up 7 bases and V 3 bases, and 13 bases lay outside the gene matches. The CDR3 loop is CASSSTGTETWEQYF. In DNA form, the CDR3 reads TGCGCCAGCAGCTCCACCGGGACAGAAACATGGGAGCAGTACTTC.

The CDR3 here is CASSAGTGSEEQFF. For the CDR3, the DNA is TGCGCCAGCAGCGCCGGGACAGGGTCAGAGGAGCAGTTCTTC. The genes are TRBV5-1 and TRBJ2-1, with 9 bases that match TRBD1. Germline-derived CDR1 and CDR2 are SGHRS and YFSETQ. The trim removed 4 bases at V and 10 bases at J, leaving 9 bases unmatched. The CDR3 runs 14 residues.

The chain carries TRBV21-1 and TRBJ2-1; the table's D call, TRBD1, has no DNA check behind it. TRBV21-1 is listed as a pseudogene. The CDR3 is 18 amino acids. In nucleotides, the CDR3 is TGTGCCAGCAGCAAAGGACCTTTGGGGGGGGGCTCCTACAATGAGCAGTTCTTC. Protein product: CASSKGPLGGGSYNEQFF.

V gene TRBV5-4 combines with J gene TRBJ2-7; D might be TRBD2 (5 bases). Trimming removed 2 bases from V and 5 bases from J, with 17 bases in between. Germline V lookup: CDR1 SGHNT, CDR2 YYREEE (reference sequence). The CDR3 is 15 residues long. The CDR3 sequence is CASSFPGSPGNEQYF. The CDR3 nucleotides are TGTGCCAGCAGCTTCCCGGGGAGTCCTGGGAACGAGCAGTACTTC.